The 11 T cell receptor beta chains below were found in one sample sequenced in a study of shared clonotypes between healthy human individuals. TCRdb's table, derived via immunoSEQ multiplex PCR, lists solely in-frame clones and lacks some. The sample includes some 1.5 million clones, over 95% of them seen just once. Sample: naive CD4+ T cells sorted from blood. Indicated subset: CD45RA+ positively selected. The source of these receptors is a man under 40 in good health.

CDR3 nucleotide sequence: TGTGCCAGCAGCTTGGGGGGACAGGGCGCCCAGCCCCAGCATTTT. Encoded protein: CASSLGGQGAQPQHF. The chain uses TRBV5-4 and TRBJ1-5, with 9 nucleotides matching TRBD1. Germline V gene sequence: CDR1 SGHNT, CDR2 YYREEE (reference sequence). CDR3 length: 15 amino acids. Trimming at V came to 0 bases and at J to 7 bases, leaving 5 bases not matched to a gene. The entire variable domain, with the rest obtained from reference TRBV5-4 and TRBJ1-5, is as follows: ETGVTQSPTHLIKTRGQQVTLRCSSQSGHNTVSWYQQALGQGPQFIFQYYREEENGRGNFPPRFSGLQFPNYSSELNVNALELDDSALYLCASSLGGQGAQPQHFGDGTRLSIL.

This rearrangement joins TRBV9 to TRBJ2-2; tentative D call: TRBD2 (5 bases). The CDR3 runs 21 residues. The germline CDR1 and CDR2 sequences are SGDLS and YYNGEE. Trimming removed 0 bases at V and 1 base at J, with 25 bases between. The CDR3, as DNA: TGTGCCAGCAGCGTAGACCTACACCAGAAGCGGCCCCCTTTGAACACCGGGGAGCTGTTTTTT. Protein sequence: CASSVDLHQKRPPLNTGELFF.

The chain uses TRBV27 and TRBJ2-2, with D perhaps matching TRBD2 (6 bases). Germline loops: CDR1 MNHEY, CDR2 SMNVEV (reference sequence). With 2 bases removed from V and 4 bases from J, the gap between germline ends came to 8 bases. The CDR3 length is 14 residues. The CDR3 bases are TGTGCCAGCAGTTTAGGGAGGAGCACCGGGGAGCTGTTTTTT. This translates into CASSLGRSTGELFF.

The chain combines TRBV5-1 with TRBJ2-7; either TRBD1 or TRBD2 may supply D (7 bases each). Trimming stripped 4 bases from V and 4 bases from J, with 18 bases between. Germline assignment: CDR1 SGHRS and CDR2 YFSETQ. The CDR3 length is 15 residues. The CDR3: CASSQRDSLPYEQYF. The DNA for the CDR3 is TGCGCCAGCAGCCAGCGGGACAGCCTACCGTACGAGCAGTACTTC.

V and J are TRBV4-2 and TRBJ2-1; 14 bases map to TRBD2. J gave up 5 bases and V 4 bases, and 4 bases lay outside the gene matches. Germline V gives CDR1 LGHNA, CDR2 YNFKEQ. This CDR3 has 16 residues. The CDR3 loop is CASSPGLAGADNEQFF. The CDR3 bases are TGTGCCAGCAGCCCGGGACTAGCGGGAGCTGACAATGAGCAGTTCTTC.

The chain's CDR3 is CASRTGPQETQYF. CDR3 nucleotide sequence: TGTGCCAGCCGGACGGGGCCACAAGAGACCCAGTACTTC. The chain is built from TRBV6-5 and TRBJ2-5; possibly TRBD1 or TRBD2 for D (5 bases each). The CDR3 is 13 residues long. Germline V lookup: CDR1 MNHEY, CDR2 SVGAGI. V gave up 8 bases and J gave up 2 bases, with 12 bases separating them.

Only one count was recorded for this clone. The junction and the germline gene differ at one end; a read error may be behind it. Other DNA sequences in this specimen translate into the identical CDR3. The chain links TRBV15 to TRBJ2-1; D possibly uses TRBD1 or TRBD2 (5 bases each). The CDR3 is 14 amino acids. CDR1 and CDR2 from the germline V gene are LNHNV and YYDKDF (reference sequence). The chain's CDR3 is CATSPRDPAGEQFF. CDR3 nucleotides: TGCGCCACCAGCCCCCGGGACCCTGCTGGTGAGCAGTTCTTC.

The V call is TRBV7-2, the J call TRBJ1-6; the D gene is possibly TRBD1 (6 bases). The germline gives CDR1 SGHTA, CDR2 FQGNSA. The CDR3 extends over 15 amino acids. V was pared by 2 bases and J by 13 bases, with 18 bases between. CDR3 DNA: TGTGCCAGCAGCTTACAACCGACAGGTTTGGGGCCCCTCCACTTT. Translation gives CASSLQPTGLGPLHF.

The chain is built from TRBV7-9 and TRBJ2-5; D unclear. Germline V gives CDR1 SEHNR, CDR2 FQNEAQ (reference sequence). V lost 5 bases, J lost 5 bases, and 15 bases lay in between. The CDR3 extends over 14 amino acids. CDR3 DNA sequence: TGTGCCAGCAGCCCCCGCGACGACGGGGAGACCCAGTACTTC. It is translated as CASSPRDDGETQYF.

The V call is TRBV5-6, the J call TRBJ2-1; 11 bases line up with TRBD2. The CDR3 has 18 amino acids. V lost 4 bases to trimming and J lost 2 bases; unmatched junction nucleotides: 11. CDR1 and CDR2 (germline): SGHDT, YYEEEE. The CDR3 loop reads CASSPSGTSGTPYNEQFF. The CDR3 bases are TGTGCCAGCAGCCCGTCGGGGACTAGCGGAACCCCCTACAATGAGCAGTTCTTC.

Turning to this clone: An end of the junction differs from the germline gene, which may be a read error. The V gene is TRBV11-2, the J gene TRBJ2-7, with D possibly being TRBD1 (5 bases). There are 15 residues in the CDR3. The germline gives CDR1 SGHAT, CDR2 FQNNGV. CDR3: CASRLVGKTEYEQYF. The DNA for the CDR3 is TGTGCCAGCAGGTTAGTCGGCAAGACAGAATACGAGCAGTACTTC.